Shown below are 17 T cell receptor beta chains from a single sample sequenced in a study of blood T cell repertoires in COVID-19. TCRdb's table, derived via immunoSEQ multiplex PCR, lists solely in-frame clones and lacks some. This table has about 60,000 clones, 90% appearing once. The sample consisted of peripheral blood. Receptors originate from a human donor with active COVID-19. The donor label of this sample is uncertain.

The CDR3 protein is CASSQERLRRSGYTF. The CDR3 nucleotides are TGCGCCAGCAGCCAAGAGAGACTACGAAGGAGTGGCTACACCTTC. The chain couples TRBV4-1 to TRBJ1-2; no definite D call. The V end lost 0 bases, the J end lost 7 bases, and 15 bases lay between the germline ends. Germline V CDR1 and CDR2: MGHRA, YSYEKL. This CDR3 region has 15 residues.

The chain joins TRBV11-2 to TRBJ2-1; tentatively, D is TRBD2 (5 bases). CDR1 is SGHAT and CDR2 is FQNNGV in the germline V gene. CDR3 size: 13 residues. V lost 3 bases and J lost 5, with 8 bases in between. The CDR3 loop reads CASSLEVNNEQFF. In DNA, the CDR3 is TGTGCCAGCAGCTTGGAGGTTAACAATGAGCAGTTCTTC.

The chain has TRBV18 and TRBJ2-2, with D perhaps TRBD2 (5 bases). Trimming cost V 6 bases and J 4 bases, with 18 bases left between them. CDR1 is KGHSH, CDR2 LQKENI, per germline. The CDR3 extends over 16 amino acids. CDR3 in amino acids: CASSQTRTGTTGELFF. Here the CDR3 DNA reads TGTGCCAGCTCCCAGACACGGACGGGAACCACCGGGGAGCTGTTTTTT. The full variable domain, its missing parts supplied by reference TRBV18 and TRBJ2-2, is NAGVMQNPRHLVRRRGQEARLRCSPMKGHSHVYWYRQLPEEGLKFMVYLQKENIIDESGMPKERFSAEFPKEGPSILRIQQVVRGDSAAYFCASSQTRTGTTGELFFGEGSRLTVL.

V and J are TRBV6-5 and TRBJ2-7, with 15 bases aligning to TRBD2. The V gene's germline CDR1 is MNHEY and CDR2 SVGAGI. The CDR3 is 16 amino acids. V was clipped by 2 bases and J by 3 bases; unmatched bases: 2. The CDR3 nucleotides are TGTGCCAGCAGTTACGGACTAGCGGGAGGGGTCTACGAGCAGTACTTC. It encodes CASSYGLAGGVYEQYF.

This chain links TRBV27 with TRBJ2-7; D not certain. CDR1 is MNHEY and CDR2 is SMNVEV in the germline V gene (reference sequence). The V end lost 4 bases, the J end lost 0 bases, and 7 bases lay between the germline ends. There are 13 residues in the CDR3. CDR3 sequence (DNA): TGTGCCAGCAGTTCCTTCCCCTCCTACGAGCAGTACTTC. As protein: CASSSFPSYEQYF.

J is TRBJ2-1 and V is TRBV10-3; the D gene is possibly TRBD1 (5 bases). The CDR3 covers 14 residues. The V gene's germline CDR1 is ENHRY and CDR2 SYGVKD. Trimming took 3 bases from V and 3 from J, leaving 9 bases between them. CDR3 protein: CAISEGVVYNEQFF. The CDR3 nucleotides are TGTGCCATCAGTGAAGGGGTTGTCTACAATGAGCAGTTCTTC.

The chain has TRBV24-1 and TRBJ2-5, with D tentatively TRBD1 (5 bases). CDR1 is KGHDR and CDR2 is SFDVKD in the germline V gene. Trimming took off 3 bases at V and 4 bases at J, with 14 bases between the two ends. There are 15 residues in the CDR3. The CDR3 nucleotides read TGTGCCACCAGTGATCCTAAAGGGGTGGGAGAGACCCAGTACTTC. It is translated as CATSDPKGVGETQYF.

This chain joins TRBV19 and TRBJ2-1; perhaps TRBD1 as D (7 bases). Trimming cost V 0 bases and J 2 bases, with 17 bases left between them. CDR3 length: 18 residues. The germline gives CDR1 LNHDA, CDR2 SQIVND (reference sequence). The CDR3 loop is CASSIDSFGGTAYNEQFF. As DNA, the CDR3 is TGTGCCAGTAGTATAGATTCCTTTGGAGGGACAGCCTACAATGAGCAGTTCTTC.

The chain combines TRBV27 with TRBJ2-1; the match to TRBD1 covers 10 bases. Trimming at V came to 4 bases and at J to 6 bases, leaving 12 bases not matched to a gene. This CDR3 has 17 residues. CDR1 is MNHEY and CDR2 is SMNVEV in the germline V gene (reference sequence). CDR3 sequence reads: CASSSPLDRGALNEQFF. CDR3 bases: TGTGCCAGCAGTTCACCCCTGGACAGGGGGGCTCTCAATGAGCAGTTCTTC.

CDR3 nucleotide sequence: TGTGCCAGCAGCTTACTAGAGACCCAGTACTTC. Protein: CASSLLETQYF. The V call is TRBV11-2, the J call TRBJ2-5; no reliable D call. Germline V gene data show CDR1 as SGHAT and CDR2 as FQNNGV. The CDR3 is 11 residues long. Trimming took 2 bases from V and 4 from J, leaving 2 bases between them.

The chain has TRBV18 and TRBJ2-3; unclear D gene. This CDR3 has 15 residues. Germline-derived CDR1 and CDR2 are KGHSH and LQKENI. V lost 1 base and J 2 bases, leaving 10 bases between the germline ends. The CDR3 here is CASSPLTAVTDTQYF. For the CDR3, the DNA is TGTGCCAGCTCACCACTCACAGCAGTCACAGATACGCAGTATTTT.

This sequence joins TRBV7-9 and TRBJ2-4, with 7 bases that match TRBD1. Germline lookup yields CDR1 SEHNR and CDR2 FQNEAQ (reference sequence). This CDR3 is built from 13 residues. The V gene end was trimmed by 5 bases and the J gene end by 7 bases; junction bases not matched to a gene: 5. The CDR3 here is CASSRQGWNIQYF. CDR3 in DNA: TGTGCCAGCAGCCGACAGGGATGGAACATTCAGTACTTC.

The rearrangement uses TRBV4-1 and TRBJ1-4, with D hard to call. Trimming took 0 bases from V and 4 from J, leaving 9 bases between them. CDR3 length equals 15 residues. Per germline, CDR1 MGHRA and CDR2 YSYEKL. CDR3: CASSQDPGLNEKLFF. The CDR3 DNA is TGCGCCAGCAGCCAAGACCCAGGCCTTAATGAAAAACTGTTTTTT.

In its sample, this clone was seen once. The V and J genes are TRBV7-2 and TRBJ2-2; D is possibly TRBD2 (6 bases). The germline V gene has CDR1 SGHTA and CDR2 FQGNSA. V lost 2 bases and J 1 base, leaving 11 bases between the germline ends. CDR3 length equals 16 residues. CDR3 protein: CASSLSRRENTGELFF. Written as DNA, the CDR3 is TGTGCCAGCAGCTTATCTCGGCGGGAGAACACCGGGGAGCTGTTTTTT.

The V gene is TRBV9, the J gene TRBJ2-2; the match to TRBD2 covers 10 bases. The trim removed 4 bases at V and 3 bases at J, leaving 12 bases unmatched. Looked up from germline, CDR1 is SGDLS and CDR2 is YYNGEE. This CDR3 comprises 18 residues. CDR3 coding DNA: TGTGCCAGCAGCTTCGGACTAGCGGACCGAGTCCACACCGGGGAGCTGTTTTTT. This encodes CASSFGLADRVHTGELFF.

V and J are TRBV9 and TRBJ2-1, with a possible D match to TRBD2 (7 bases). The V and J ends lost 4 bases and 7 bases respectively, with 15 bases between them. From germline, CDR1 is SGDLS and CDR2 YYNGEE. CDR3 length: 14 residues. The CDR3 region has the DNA TGTGCCAGCAGCTTCGAGGGGGGGCGAAATGAGCAGTTCTTC. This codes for CASSFEGGRNEQFF.

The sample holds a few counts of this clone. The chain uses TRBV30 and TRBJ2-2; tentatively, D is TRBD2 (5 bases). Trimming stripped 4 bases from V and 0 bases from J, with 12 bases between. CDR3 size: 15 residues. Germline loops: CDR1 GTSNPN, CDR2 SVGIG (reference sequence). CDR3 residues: CAWTFEGSNTGELFF. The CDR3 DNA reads TGTGCCTGGACATTTGAGGGTTCGAACACCGGGGAGCTGTTTTTT. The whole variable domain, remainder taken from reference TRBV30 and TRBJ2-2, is SQTIHQWPATLVQPVGSPLSLECTVEGTSNPNLYWYRQAAGRGLQLLFYSVGIGQISSEVPQNLSASRPQDRQFILSSKKLLLSDSGFYLCAWTFEGSNTGELFFGEGSRLTVL.